This T cell receptor (beta chain) was sequenced for a study of cytomegalovirus exposure and HLA in healthy donors. Study conclusions and caveats: Immune exposure data for these donors was limited to CMV serostatus. Despite most TCR sequences being rare, some public TCRs occurred in many donors. TCR beta chains associated with HLA were, in a later analysis, more clonally expanded than equally common others. The authors later found most CMV-associated TCR beta chains appeared HLA-restricted.

With 60 Vbeta and 13 Jbeta primers, the PCR was carried out. Repertoires were generated with immunoSEQ multiplex PCR, while TCRdb's copy carries only in-frame clones and drops some. Among under 200,000 clones, roughly 80% were seen once, and the ten largest hold 3% to 3.5%. The V gene's germline CDR1 is SGHNT and CDR2 YYREEE (reference sequence). This CDR3 has 14 amino acids. V shed 3 bases and J 5 bases; nucleotides not matched to a gene: 5. Details on this clone: Its antigen remains unidentified.

The clonotype was recovered from a woman aged 35 to 49 in good health and CMV-seronegative. The chain employs TRBV5-4 and TRBJ2-1; 7 positions match TRBD1. The source material was PBMCs. CDR3 residues: CASSSQGPDNEQFF. The CDR3 nucleotides are TGTGCCAGCAGCTCACAGGGGCCGGACAATGAGCAGTTCTTC.